Each of the 9 T cell receptor beta chains below was sequenced from the same sample in a study of T cells in Graves' hyperthyroidism and ophthalmopathy. Amplified TCR beta CDR3 regions came from RNA transcripts. Researchers ran a first-round RT-PCR on the TCR CDR3 using the HTBI primer set. TCRdb reanalysed the multiplex PCR reads using MiXCR and keeps one entry per CDR3 protein. This sample yields approximately 610,000 distinct CDR3 sequences, of which roughly 15% are seen a single time; around 4.1% belongs to the top ten. Material for sequencing was blood. The receptors come from a woman between 40 and 55 years old with Graves' ophthalmopathy.

In this sample, this clonotype turned up many times. This CDR3 is CASRLAVAVYEQYF. In DNA, the CDR3 is TGCGCCAGCAGGTTAGCGGTAGCGGTCTACGAGCAGTACTTC. The rearrangement links TRBV5-1 to TRBJ2-7; D is perhaps TRBD2 (6 bases). CDR3 size: 14 residues. CDR1 and CDR2 from the germline V gene are SGHRS and YFSETQ. The V gene lost 5 bases and the J gene lost 3 bases, with 15 bases spanning the gap.

The gene calls are TRBV2 and TRBJ1-1; 8 positions agree with TRBD1. The germline CDR1 and CDR2 sequences are SNHLY and FYNNEI. This CDR3 spans 14 amino acids. Trimming at V came to 6 bases and at J to 5 bases, leaving 8 bases not matched to a gene. CDR3 in DNA: TGTGCCAGCAGCCCTCAGGGGGCGAGTACTGAAGCTTTCTTT. Translation: CASSPQGASTEAFF.

Ten or more counts support this clonotype. This chain joins TRBV5-4 and TRBJ2-6; 9 nucleotides align to TRBD1. Trimming cost V 0 bases and J 4 bases; bases outside gene matches: 11. The germline CDR1 and CDR2 sequences are SGHNT and YYREEE (reference sequence). This CDR3 has 19 residues. CDR3 region: CASSLVSGQGSYGANVLTF. The CDR3 nucleotides are TGTGCCAGCAGCTTGGTTTCGGGACAGGGATCTTACGGGGCCAACGTCCTGACTTTC.

The table lists this clonotype with many counts. The chain joins TRBV6-1 to TRBJ2-3; TRBD2 is a possible D gene (6 bases). Germline CDR1 reads MNHNS; CDR2 reads SASEGT. The CDR3 is 11 amino acids. The V gene lost 3 bases and the J gene lost 10 bases, with 8 bases spanning the gap. The CDR3 here is CASSDGGAQYF. DNA for the CDR3: TGTGCCAGCAGTGACGGGGGAGCGCAGTATTTT.

J is TRBJ2-3 and V is TRBV29-1; D may be TRBD2 (5 bases). The V end was cut by 6 bases, the J end by 1 base, with 11 bases between. The CDR3 spans 13 residues. The germline V gene encodes CDR1 SQVTM and CDR2 ANQGSEA. The CDR3 DNA reads TGCAGCGTGGCAGAGGGCGGCACAGATACGCAGTATTTT. This codes for CSVAEGGTDTQYF.

This clonotype was seen many times. The chain employs TRBV6-1 and TRBJ1-1; 9 bases align to TRBD1. V shed 5 bases and J 3 bases; nucleotides not matched to a gene: 7. Germline lookup yields CDR1 MNHNS and CDR2 SASEGT. There are 15 residues in the CDR3. CDR3 coding DNA: TGTGCCAGCAGTACACAGGGGGCGGCCCACACTGAAGCTTTCTTT. This sequence encodes CASSTQGAAHTEAFF.

This clonotype has at least ten counts. The rearrangement links TRBV6-2 or TRBV6-3 to TRBJ1-5, with no clear D. Trimming took 4 bases from V and 2 from J, leaving 18 bases between them. This CDR3 has 17 amino acids. Germline CDR1 reads MNHEY; CDR2 reads SVGEGT. The CDR3 loop is CASSSILTDFGNQPQHF. The CDR3 bases are TGTGCCAGCAGTTCCATACTGACCGACTTTGGCAATCAGCCCCAGCATTTT.

This clonotype was counted many times. This chain uses TRBV7-6 with TRBJ2-6; no clear D. CDR1 is SGHVS, CDR2 FNYEAQ, per germline. Trimming shortened V by 1 base and J by 2 bases, and 15 bases separated the two germline ends. There are 18 residues in the CDR3. The CDR3 region is CASSLEARVSPGANVLTF. The CDR3 DNA sequence: TGTGCCAGCAGCTTAGAGGCCAGAGTCTCGCCTGGGGCCAACGTCCTGACTTTC.

This clonotype was found many times. An end of the junction does not agree with germline; a read error may underlie this. V usage is TRBV7-2 and J usage is TRBJ2-5; D is tentatively TRBD1 or TRBD2 (5 bases each). CDR1 is SGHTA, CDR2 FQGNSA, per germline. The length of the CDR3 is 15 residues. The CDR3 sequence: CASSLNWGIQETQYF. The CDR3, as DNA: TGTGCCAGCAGCTTAAATTGGGGGATCCAAGAAACCCAGTACTTC.